Reported below is one T cell receptor (beta chain). Other DNA sequences in this sample translate to the same CDR3. The data were obtained in a study of blood T cell repertoires in COVID-19. Study summary: The United States, Italy and Spain provided the acute and convalescent COVID-19 samples. From T cells, B-cell-depleted T cells, or PBMCs came the material, which was cDNA or gDNA.

Authors' processing steps: Reference gene primer amplification gave estimated nucleated cell counts. Clones were read by immunoSEQ multiplex PCR, and TCRdb kept only the in-frame ones, dropping some. V and J calls plus clone size are reproduced from that table; the DNA served to infer D and trimming. Among a few hundred thousand clones listed, 65% to 85% were seen once. V shed 4 bases and J 5 bases; nucleotides not matched to a gene: 0. Germline CDR1 and CDR2: SNHLY and FYNNEI. This CDR3 spans 12 amino acids. It was during active infection that Seattle patients were enrolled and then longitudinally followed.

The receptor's source is a woman in her 30s with COVID-19, enrolled during active disease. The sample comprised peripheral blood. V and J are TRBV2 and TRBJ2-5; 8 nucleotides agree with TRBD2. The CDR3 bases are TGTGCCAGCAGTGCTAGCGGGGAGACCCAGTACTTC. Encoded protein: CASSASGETQYF.